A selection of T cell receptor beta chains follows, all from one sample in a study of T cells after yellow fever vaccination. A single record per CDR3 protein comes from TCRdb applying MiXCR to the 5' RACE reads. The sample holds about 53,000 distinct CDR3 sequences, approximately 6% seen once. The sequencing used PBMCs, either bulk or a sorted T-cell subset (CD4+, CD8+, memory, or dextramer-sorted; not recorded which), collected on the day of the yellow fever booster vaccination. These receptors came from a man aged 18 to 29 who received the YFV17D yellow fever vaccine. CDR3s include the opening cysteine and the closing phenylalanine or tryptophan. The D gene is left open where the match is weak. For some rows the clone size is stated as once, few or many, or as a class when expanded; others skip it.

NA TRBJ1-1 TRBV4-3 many TGCGCCAGCAGCCAAGGTCGCAAAGCTTTCTTT CASSQGRKAFF
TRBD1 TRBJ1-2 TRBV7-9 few TGTGCCAGCGGCATGGGACAGTGGTCTTCTGGCTACACCTTC CASGMGQWSSGYTF
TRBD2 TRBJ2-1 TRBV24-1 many TGTGCCACCAGTGACCTACCGAGCGGGGATGAGCAGTTCTTC CATSDLPSGDEQFF
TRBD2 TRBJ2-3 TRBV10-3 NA TGTGCCATCACCTCTCAACGGGGGGGACGGTCAAATACGCAGTATTTT CAITSQRGGRSNTQYF
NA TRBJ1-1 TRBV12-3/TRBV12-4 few TGTGCCAGCAGTTTCGGACAGAACACTGAAGCTTTCTTT CASSFGQNTEAFF
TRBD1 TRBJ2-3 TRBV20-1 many TGCAGTGCTAACCCGGAGACAGGGATCACAGATACGCAGTATTTT CSANPETGITDTQYF
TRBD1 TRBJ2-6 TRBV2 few TGTGCCAGCCGCCGACAGGGAAGCTCTGGGGCCAACGTCCTGACTTTC CASRRQGSSGANVLTF
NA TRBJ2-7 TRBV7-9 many TGTGCCAGCAGGGACACCCTAACCTCCTACGAGCAGTACTTC CASRDTLTSYEQYF
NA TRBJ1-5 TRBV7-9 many TGTGCCAGCAGCTTAGATCAGGGTACACAGCCCCAGCATTTT CASSLDQGTQPQHF
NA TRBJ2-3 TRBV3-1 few TGTGCCAGCAGCCTATCAGAACTTAGCACAGATACGCAGTATTTT CASSLSELSTDTQYF
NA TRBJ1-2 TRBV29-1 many TGCAGCGTTGAACGGCCGTCTAACTATGGCTACACCTTC CSVERPSNYGYTF
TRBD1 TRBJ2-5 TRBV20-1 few TGCAGTGCTAGAGATGGCAGGGGGCGTCGGTACCAAGAGACCCAGTACTTC CSARDGRGRRYQETQYF
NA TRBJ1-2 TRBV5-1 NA TGCGCCAGCAGCGAAACCACAGGACCCAACTATGGCTACACCTTC CASSETTGPNYGYTF
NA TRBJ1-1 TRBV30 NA TGTGCCTGGAGTGTAGCAGGGAACACTGAAGCTTTCTTT CAWSVAGNTEAFF
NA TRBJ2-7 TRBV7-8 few TGTGCCAGCAGCTTGGGGTCCCGACTAGGTGCTTACGAGCAGTACTTC CASSLGSRLGAYEQYF
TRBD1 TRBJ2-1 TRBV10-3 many TGTGCCACCCTGGACAGGGAAAGGTCCAATGAGCAGTTCTTC CATLDRERSNEQFF
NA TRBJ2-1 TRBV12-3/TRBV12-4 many TGTGCCAGCAGTTTGCGTGAACTAGAGCAGTTCTTC CASSLRELEQFF
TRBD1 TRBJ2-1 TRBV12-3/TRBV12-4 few TGTGCCAGCAGCTACGACAGGGGCAATGAGCAGTTCTTC CASSYDRGNEQFF
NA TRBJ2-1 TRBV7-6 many TGTGCCAGCAGCTTAGCAGGGAACCACAATGAGCAGTTCTTC CASSLAGNHNEQFF
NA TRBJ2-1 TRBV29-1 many TGCAGCGTTGAAGATCTGGCACATCAGAATGAGCAGTTCTTC CSVEDLAHQNEQFF
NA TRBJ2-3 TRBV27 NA TGTGCCAGCAGTTTATTACCCCCAGATACGCAGTATTTT CASSLLPPDTQYF
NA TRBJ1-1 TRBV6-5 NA TGTGCCAGCAGCAGACAGCAGGGTTGGGACACTGAAGCTTTCTTT CASSRQQGWDTEAFF
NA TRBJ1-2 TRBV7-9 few TGTGCCAGCAGCTTGGACCCGAGGTATGGCTACACCTTC CASSLDPRYGYTF
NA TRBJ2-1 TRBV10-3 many TGTGCCATCAGTGCTGAGCCTCACAATGAGCAGTTCTTC CAISAEPHNEQFF
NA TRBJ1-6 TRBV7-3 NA TGTGCCAGCAGCTTAACGAGAGGGGGAGTTAATTCACCCCTCCACTTT CASSLTRGGVNSPLHF
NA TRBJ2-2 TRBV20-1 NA TGCAGTGCTAGAGACAGAGTTGCGAACACCGGGGAGCTGTTTTTT CSARDRVANTGELFF
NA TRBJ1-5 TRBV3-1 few TGTGCCAGCGGTGGAAGGAATCAGCCCCAGCATTTT CASGGRNQPQHF
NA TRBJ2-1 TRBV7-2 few TGTGCCAGCAGCTTAGGGGGGTCCGACAATGAGCAGTTCTTC CASSLGGSDNEQFF
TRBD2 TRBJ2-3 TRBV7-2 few TGTGCCAGCAGTCCCCGACTAGCGGCAGATACGCAGTATTTT CASSPRLAADTQYF
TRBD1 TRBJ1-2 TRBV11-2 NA TGTGCCAGCAGCACCGGACAGGGTGTCAACTATGGCTACACCTTC CASSTGQGVNYGYTF
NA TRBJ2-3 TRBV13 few TGTGCCAGCAGCCCCCGGACCATGGCAAGCACAGATACGCAGTATTTT CASSPRTMASTDTQYF
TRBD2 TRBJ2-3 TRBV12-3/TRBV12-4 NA TGTGCCAGCAGTTCCACGGTGGCGGGGGGCTCAGATACGCAGTATTTT CASSSTVAGGSDTQYF
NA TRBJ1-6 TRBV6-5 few TGTGCCAGCAGACAGCTGACAAGATTATATAATTCACCCCTCCACTTT CASRQLTRLYNSPLHF
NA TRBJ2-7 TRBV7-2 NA TGTGCCAGCAGCCGTCCCGGGCCCTACGAGCAGTACTTC CASSRPGPYEQYF
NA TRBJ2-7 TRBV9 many TGTGCCAGCAGCGTTGGGGGAGACGCCTACGAGCAGTACTTC CASSVGGDAYEQYF
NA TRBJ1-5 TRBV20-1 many TGCAGTGCTAGAGATGTGGGGGGTAGGTTAAATCAGCCCCAGCATTTT CSARDVGGRLNQPQHF
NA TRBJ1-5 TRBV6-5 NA TGTGCCAGCACTACCGACAATTCGAATCAGCCCCAGCATTTT CASTTDNSNQPQHF
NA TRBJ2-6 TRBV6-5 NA TGTGCCAGCAGTTTTCAAATCTCTGGGGCCAACGTCCTGACTTTC CASSFQISGANVLTF
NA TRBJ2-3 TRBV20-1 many TGCAGCGCGCCGGGCGCACGACCCAGCACAGATACGCAGTATTTT CSAPGARPSTDTQYF
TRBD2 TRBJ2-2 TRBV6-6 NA TGTGCCAGCAGCTTTCTAGGCAGCGGGGGGCCGAACACCGGGGAGCTGTTTTTT CASSFLGSGGPNTGELFF
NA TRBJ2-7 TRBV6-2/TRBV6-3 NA TGTGCCAGCCGGGACACCCCGGGGATTTACGAGCAGTACTTC CASRDTPGIYEQYF
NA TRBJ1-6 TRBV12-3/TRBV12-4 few TGTGCCAGCAGTCAACAGGCTAATTATTCACCCCTCCACTTT CASSQQANYSPLHF
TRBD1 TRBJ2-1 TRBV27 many TGTGCCAGCAACGGACAGGGCTACAATGAGCAGTTCTTC CASNGQGYNEQFF
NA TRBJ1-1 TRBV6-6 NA TGTGCCAGCATTAATTCAGGGGCCACTGAAGCTTTCTTT CASINSGATEAFF
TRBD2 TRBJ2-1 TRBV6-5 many TGTGCCAGCAGTTGGCTAGCGGGCGCTTACAATGAGCAGTTCTTC CASSWLAGAYNEQFF
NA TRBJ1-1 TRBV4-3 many TGCGCCAGCAGCCAAGATGGTCGGGGATTCACTGAAGCTTTCTTT CASSQDGRGFTEAFF
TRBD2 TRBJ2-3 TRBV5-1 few TGCGCCAGCAGCCCTTTTGCGGGGGGGACAGATACGCAGTATTTT CASSPFAGGTDTQYF
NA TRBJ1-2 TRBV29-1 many TGCAGCGTTGTAGGGGGACAAGTATATGGCTACACCTTC CSVVGGQVYGYTF
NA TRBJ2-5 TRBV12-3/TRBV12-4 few TGTGCCAGCAGTTTTGGGGGCTTGAAAGAGACCCAGTACTTC CASSFGGLKETQYF
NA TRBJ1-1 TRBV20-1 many TGCAGTGCTAGTCTGGGAAGTGGTGGGAACACTGAAGCTTTCTTT CSASLGSGGNTEAFF
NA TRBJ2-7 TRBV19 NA TGTGCCAGTAGTATGGCGGCGGCCACCTACGAGCAGTACTTC CASSMAAATYEQYF
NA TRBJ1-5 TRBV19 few TGTGCCAGTAGTATCTCGTCGGTGAGTTATCAGCCCCAGCATTTT CASSISSVSYQPQHF
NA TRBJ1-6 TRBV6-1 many TGTGCCAGCAGCGCCTGGGGGGAGTGGAATTCACCCCTCCACTTT CASSAWGEWNSPLHF
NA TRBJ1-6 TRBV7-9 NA TGTGCCAGCAGCCTCGCCCCGGATAATTCACCCCTCCACTTT CASSLAPDNSPLHF